This TCR beta chain is from a study of shared clonotypes between healthy human individuals. Study-wide points: Sharing of clonotypes among donors was expected to vary with sequencing depth. Estimated richness values were generally larger in naive subsets than in memory subsets.

Only in-frame clones appear in the TCRdb table, and some are missing; sequencing was by immunoSEQ multiplex PCR. The sample carries roughly 2,000,000 clones, about 95% recorded once. CD8 cells classed as naive were CD45RO-negative and positively selected for CCR7, excluding terminally differentiated effector memory CD45RA+ cells. The CDR3 spans 14 residues. V shed 5 bases and J shed 5 bases, with 15 bases lying between them. Germline V CDR1 and CDR2: SNHLY, FYNNEI. A remark on this clone: Its matching antigen is unknown.

The sequence came from a man younger than 35 in good health. This sequence joins TRBV2 and TRBJ1-2; the D is unclear. The sequenced sample consisted of naive CD8+ T cells sorted from blood. CDR3 sequence: CASSPESWAYGYTF. The CDR3 DNA reads TGTGCCAGCAGTCCCGAGTCCTGGGCTTATGGCTACACCTTC.